This T cell receptor beta chain was found in a study of metastatic and nonmetastatic thyroid tumors. Study details: Blood and tumor or nodule tissue repertoires from malignant and benign thyroid patients were compared.

This clone was detected many times. Its antigen is as yet unknown. Patients underwent thyroid surgery, and none had received any treatment before it. Germline V gene data show CDR1 as SGHNT and CDR2 as YENEEA. The CDR3 is made up of 14 amino acids. V lost 4 bases and J lost 3, with 10 bases in between. In the original analysis: Built for papillary thyroid cancer, a distant-metastasis classifier drew on CDR3 differences across clinicopathological groups. With MiXCR, TCRdb reprocessed the PCR reads. The V and J calls were not made by the authors but by TCRdb's processing. Of about 21,000 clones detected, 28% appear once; the ten largest clones hold 14%. Whole-study findings and limits: Reportedly, malignant thyroid tumors had significantly higher TCR beta diversity than benign nodules, in blood and tumor.

Input material: tumor tissue. This TCR came from a male donor with papillary thyroid cancer or a benign thyroid nodule (not recorded which). Some clones in this sample may be carry-over from other donors' samples. The rearrangement joins TRBV11-3 to TRBJ2-1, with D unresolved. The CDR3 is CASSSLDGYNEQFF. The DNA for the CDR3 is TGTGCCAGCAGCTCGCTCGACGGCTACAATGAGCAGTTCTTC.